This section outlines one T cell receptor beta chain sequence together with its context. Its specificity is not known. The sample is drawn from a study of vaccination and CD4 T cells after COVID-19. Study-level results: Within convalescent individuals, 304 out of 307 vaccine-specific clones proved to be spike mono-reactive.

Treatment of the sample: roughly 11-day PBMC culture with coronavirus spike peptide pools or control peptides (ViraFEST assay). Germline loops: CDR1 MNHNS, CDR2 SASEGT. V lost 10 bases, J lost 3 bases, and 19 bases lay in between. The CDR3 has 15 residues. At the Johns Hopkins FTIC core, DNA taken from cultured CD4+ T cells was sequenced by way of the Oncomine TCR Beta short-read assay. TCRdb used MiXCR to reprocess the PCR reads, holding one entry per CDR3 protein. The sample contains 15,000 to 20,000 distinct CDR3 sequences, about 64% of which appear only once. The source is a human donor who had recovered from COVID-19. The sample taken for sequencing was CD4+ T cells from blood, cultured in vitro. The chain carries TRBV6-1 and TRBJ1-5; D is perhaps TRBD1 (5 bases). The CDR3 reads CATGVGAGVNQPQHF. CDR3 nucleotides: TGTGCCACCGGGGTTGGGGCAGGAGTCAATCAGCCCCAGCATTTT.